The rows below give T cell receptor beta chains drawn from one sample of a study of OX40 agonist ivuxolimab in advanced cancers. The repertoire was sequenced with immunoSEQ multiplex PCR; TCRdb's copy has only in-frame clones and lacks some. The sample has about 58,000 clones, roughly 83% seen once. The specimen comprised CD4+ or CD8+ T cells sorted from blood, sampled in a trial of the OX40 agonist ivuxolimab. These receptors were collected from an adult with an advanced solid tumor such as melanoma, head and neck, liver or kidney cancer. The CDR3 runs from the conserved cysteine through the conserved F or W. D genes are given only for firm matches. Part of the rows lack a size; the others show once, few, many or a class for expanded clones.

clone_size: .
d_call: .
j_call: TRBJ1-3
v_call: TRBV7-2
cdr3_aa: CASSLVGGNTIYF
cdr3_nt: TGTGCCAGCAGCTTAGTTGGTGGAAACACCATATATTTT

clone_size: .
d_call: .
j_call: TRBJ1-5
v_call: TRBV6-5
cdr3_aa: CASRDGGFNQPQHF
cdr3_nt: TGTGCCAGCAGGGACGGAGGATTCAATCAGCCCCAGCATTTT

clone_size: .
d_call: .
j_call: TRBJ2-3
v_call: TRBV7-8
cdr3_aa: CASSLAFHTDTQYF
cdr3_nt: TGTGCCAGCAGCTTAGCCTTTCACACAGATACGCAGTATTTT

clone_size: .
d_call: TRBD2
j_call: TRBJ2-3
v_call: TRBV7-2
cdr3_aa: CASTRPGGSTTDTQYF
cdr3_nt: TGTGCCAGCACCCGACCGGGGGGATCAACCACAGATACGCAGTATTTT

clone_size: .
d_call: .
j_call: TRBJ2-5
v_call: TRBV28
cdr3_aa: CASTSSPRVLGETQYF
cdr3_nt: TGTGCCAGCACCTCTTCCCCCAGGGTGTTGGGGGAGACCCAGTACTTC

clone_size: .
d_call: TRBD1
j_call: TRBJ1-5
v_call: TRBV4-2
cdr3_aa: CASSFTGGNQPQHF
cdr3_nt: TGTGCCAGCAGCTTCACAGGGGGGAATCAGCCCCAGCATTTT

clone_size: .
d_call: .
j_call: TRBJ2-3
v_call: TRBV7-7
cdr3_aa: CASSFNPPRGSSTDTQYF
cdr3_nt: TGTGCTAGCAGCTTTAACCCGCCTAGAGGCTCTAGCACAGATACGCAGTATTTT

clone_size: .
d_call: .
j_call: TRBJ2-7
v_call: TRBV6-5
cdr3_aa: CASSYSIGLPGEQYF
cdr3_nt: TGTGCCAGCAGTTACTCGATAGGGCTGCCCGGCGAGCAGTACTTC

clone_size: .
d_call: .
j_call: TRBJ2-2
v_call: TRBV5-4
cdr3_aa: CASSLGGGKAHTGELFF
cdr3_nt: TGTGCCAGCAGCTTGGGAGGGGGAAAGGCTCACACCGGGGAGCTGTTTTTT

clone_size: .
d_call: .
j_call: TRBJ1-3
v_call: TRBV6-5
cdr3_aa: CASSYSSIGNTIYF
cdr3_nt: TGTGCCAGCAGTTACTCGAGTATTGGAAACACCATATATTTT

clone_size: .
d_call: .
j_call: TRBJ1-2
v_call: TRBV27
cdr3_aa: CASSDRGAGYTF
cdr3_nt: TGTGCCAGCAGTGATAGGGGGGCTGGCTACACCTTC

clone_size: .
d_call: .
j_call: TRBJ2-1
v_call: TRBV9
cdr3_aa: CASSAGTPVGSNEQFF
cdr3_nt: TGTGCCAGCAGCGCCGGGACCCCGGTGGGGTCGAATGAGCAGTTCTTC

clone_size: .
d_call: TRBD1
j_call: TRBJ1-1
v_call: TRBV7-2
cdr3_aa: CASSPQTGDGTEAFF
cdr3_nt: TGTGCCAGCAGCCCCCAGACAGGGGACGGAACTGAAGCTTTCTTT

clone_size: .
d_call: .
j_call: TRBJ1-2
v_call: TRBV27
cdr3_aa: CASGGSMTNYGYTF
cdr3_nt: TGTGCCAGCGGGGGCTCCATGACTAACTATGGCTACACCTTC

clone_size: few
d_call: .
j_call: TRBJ1-1
v_call: TRBV5-1
cdr3_aa: CASSLLTRTEAFF
cdr3_nt: TGCGCCAGCAGCTTGTTGACCCGCACTGAAGCTTTCTTT

clone_size: .
d_call: .
j_call: TRBJ1-3
v_call: TRBV11-2
cdr3_aa: CASSPLTTSGGNTIYF
cdr3_nt: TGTGCCAGCAGCCCGTTGACAACCTCTGGCGGAAACACCATATATTTT

clone_size: .
d_call: .
j_call: TRBJ1-6
v_call: TRBV19
cdr3_aa: CASSSQTEVSPLHF
cdr3_nt: TGTGCCAGTAGTAGTCAAACGGAGGTTTCACCCCTCCACTTT

clone_size: .
d_call: .
j_call: TRBJ1-2
v_call: TRBV15
cdr3_aa: CATSREASWGYGYTF
cdr3_nt: TGTGCCACCAGCAGAGAAGCGTCGTGGGGATATGGCTACACCTTC

clone_size: .
d_call: .
j_call: TRBJ2-3
v_call: TRBV27
cdr3_aa: CASSFRGLGADTQYF
cdr3_nt: TGTGCCAGCAGTTTCCGGGGCCTAGGAGCAGATACGCAGTATTTT

clone_size: .
d_call: TRBD1
j_call: TRBJ1-1
v_call: TRBV14
cdr3_aa: CASSPNRGQGGRTEAFF
cdr3_nt: TGTGCCAGCAGCCCTAACCGAGGACAGGGAGGTCGAACTGAAGCTTTCTTT

clone_size: .
d_call: .
j_call: TRBJ2-7
v_call: TRBV11-3
cdr3_aa: CASSLRDNEQYF
cdr3_nt: TGTGCCAGCAGCTTAAGAGACAACGAGCAGTACTTC

clone_size: .
d_call: TRBD1
j_call: TRBJ2-7
v_call: TRBV5-6
cdr3_aa: CASSTKPGTVTYEQYF
cdr3_nt: TGTGCCAGCAGCACAAAGCCCGGGACAGTAACCTACGAGCAGTACTTC

clone_size: .
d_call: TRBD2
j_call: TRBJ2-1
v_call: TRBV11-2
cdr3_aa: CASSLRLAGIYNEQFF
cdr3_nt: TGTGCCAGCAGCTTAAGACTAGCGGGGATATACAATGAGCAGTTCTTC

clone_size: .
d_call: .
j_call: TRBJ1-4
v_call: TRBV5-1
cdr3_aa: CASREKQGLGWGRLFF
cdr3_nt: TGCGCCAGCAGGGAGAAACAGGGCCTCGGATGGGGGAGACTGTTTTTT

clone_size: .
d_call: .
j_call: TRBJ1-1
v_call: TRBV5-1
cdr3_aa: CASSLVGNANTEAFF
cdr3_nt: TGCGCCAGCAGCTTGGTAGGGAACGCGAACACTGAAGCTTTCTTT

clone_size: .
d_call: TRBD1
j_call: TRBJ1-6
v_call: TRBV7-9
cdr3_aa: CASSETGDSPLHF
cdr3_nt: TGTGCCAGCAGCGAGACAGGGGATTCACCCCTCCACTTT

clone_size: .
d_call: .
j_call: TRBJ1-2
v_call: TRBV5-1
cdr3_aa: CASSPDGSYGYTF
cdr3_nt: TGCGCCAGCAGCCCCGACGGGAGCTATGGCTACACCTTC

clone_size: once
d_call: .
j_call: TRBJ1-1
v_call: TRBV27
cdr3_aa: CASSFLTNTEAFF
cdr3_nt: TGTGCCAGCAGTTTCCTGACGAACACTGAAGCTTTCTTT

clone_size: .
d_call: TRBD1
j_call: TRBJ2-5
v_call: TRBV7-8
cdr3_aa: CASSAYRGRSQETQYF
cdr3_nt: TGTGCCAGCAGCGCATACAGGGGGCGTAGCCAAGAGACCCAGTACTTC

clone_size: .
d_call: .
j_call: TRBJ1-5
v_call: TRBV19
cdr3_aa: CAGGFNQPQHF
cdr3_nt: TGTGCCGGAGGGTTTAATCAGCCCCAGCATTTT